One sample yielded the 10 T cell receptor beta chains listed below, sequenced in a study of response to subunit inactivated influenza vaccine. TCRdb reanalysed the RT-PCR reads using MiXCR and keeps one entry per CDR3 protein. Counted here are 500,000 to 600,000 distinct CDR3 sequences, roughly 15% occurring once; the ten biggest clones make up over 8.5%. Sample: PBMCs from blood, taken about 11 days after vaccination. These receptors originate from a middle-aged man who received an inactivated influenza vaccine.

This chain links TRBV9 with TRBJ2-7; 7 bases fit TRBD2. With V trimmed by 3 bases and J by 7 bases, 7 bases remained unmatched. The CDR3 loop spans 13 amino acids. Germline V gene data show CDR1 as SGDLS and CDR2 as YYNGEE. CDR3 sequence (DNA): TGTGCCAGCAGCGATGGGAGGGCGCAAGAGCAGTACTTC. Its translation is CASSDGRAQEQYF.

The chain joins TRBV3-1 to TRBJ2-1; the match to TRBD2 covers 12 bases. Germline V CDR1 and CDR2: LGHDT, YNNKEL (reference sequence). This CDR3 region has 16 residues. The V gene end was trimmed by 7 bases and the J gene end by 4 bases; junction bases not matched to a gene: 8. This CDR3 reads CASTGLAGGPYNEQFF. The CDR3 coding sequence is TGTGCCAGCACCGGGCTAGCGGGGGGGCCTTACAATGAGCAGTTCTTC.

This clonotype was counted many times. The rearrangement links TRBV20-1 to TRBJ2-4; D possibly uses TRBD1 or TRBD2 (5 bases each). The CDR3 covers 13 residues. V shed 6 bases and J shed 7 bases, with 16 bases lying between them. Germline assignment: CDR1 DFQATT and CDR2 SNEGSKA (reference sequence). The CDR3 region is CSAVGVNWNIQYF. The CDR3 DNA sequence: TGCAGTGCCGTGGGGGTAAACTGGAACATTCAGTACTTC.

The V and J genes are TRBV5-1 and TRBJ1-2; 8 bases agree with TRBD1. V trimming: 4 bases; J trimming: 3 bases; junction bases outside the gene matches: 5. CDR1 and CDR2 from the germline V gene are SGHRS and YFSETQ. The CDR3 has 14 residues. CDR3 amino acids: CASSGQGSDYGYTF. In DNA, the CDR3 is TGCGCCAGCAGCGGACAGGGTAGCGACTATGGCTACACCTTC.

The chain recombines TRBV5-1 with TRBJ2-1, with D tentatively TRBD2 (7 bases). Germline V gene sequence: CDR1 SGHRS, CDR2 YFSETQ. The CDR3 totals 17 residues. V was cut by 3 bases and J by 0 bases, with 16 bases left in between. The CDR3 sequence: CASSSKGGGPSYNEQFF. CDR3 bases: TGCGCCAGCAGCTCAAAAGGGGGGGGCCCCTCCTACAATGAGCAGTTCTTC.

The rearrangement links TRBV20-1 to TRBJ2-5; D not resolved. The CDR3 is made up of 12 amino acids. The germline V gene encodes CDR1 DFQATT and CDR2 SNEGSKA (reference sequence). Deletions cut 3 bases from V and 7 bases from J, with 12 bases between. The CDR3 bases are TGCAGTGCTAGTCCCGGAGAAGTGACCCAGTACTTC. This encodes CSASPGEVTQYF.

This clonotype was detected a few times. The rearrangement uses TRBV28 and TRBJ2-7, with D possibly being TRBD2 (5 bases). This CDR3 contains 13 residues. CDR1 and CDR2 from the germline V gene are MDHEN and SYDVKM. Trimming stripped 8 bases from V and 5 bases from J, with 16 bases between. The CDR3 DNA follows: TGTGCCAGCGGTTCCAACGGGATCAACGAGCAGTACTTC. Translating it yields CASGSNGINEQYF.

This clonotype was seen ten or more times. The chain has TRBV5-4 and TRBJ2-7; D is unresolved. V was cut by 1 base and J by 6 bases, with 8 bases left in between. The CDR3 has 12 amino acids. The germline gives CDR1 SGHNT, CDR2 YYREEE (reference sequence). CDR3 protein: CASSLIEGEQYF. The CDR3 bases are TGTGCCAGCAGCTTGATAGAAGGCGAGCAGTACTTC.

This clonotype occurred many times. The rearrangement uses TRBV12-3 or TRBV12-4 and TRBJ2-1; 9 nucleotides match TRBD2. The CDR3 is 15 residues long. J lost 5 bases, V lost 5 bases, and 7 bases had no gene match. The CDR3 region is CASSQTSGQDNEQFF. The CDR3 DNA follows: TGTGCCAGCAGTCAGACTAGCGGCCAGGACAATGAGCAGTTCTTC.

This clonotype came up a few times. The chain carries TRBV6-5 and TRBJ1-4; 9 bases are shared with TRBD1. This CDR3 has 17 amino acids. Trimming took 2 bases from V and 3 from J; bases not matched to a gene: 7. Germline CDR1 MNHEY, CDR2 SVGAGI. The CDR3 sequence: CASSYQGQGFANEKLFF. The CDR3 DNA is TGTGCCAGCAGTTACCAGGGACAGGGATTTGCTAATGAAAAACTGTTTTTT.